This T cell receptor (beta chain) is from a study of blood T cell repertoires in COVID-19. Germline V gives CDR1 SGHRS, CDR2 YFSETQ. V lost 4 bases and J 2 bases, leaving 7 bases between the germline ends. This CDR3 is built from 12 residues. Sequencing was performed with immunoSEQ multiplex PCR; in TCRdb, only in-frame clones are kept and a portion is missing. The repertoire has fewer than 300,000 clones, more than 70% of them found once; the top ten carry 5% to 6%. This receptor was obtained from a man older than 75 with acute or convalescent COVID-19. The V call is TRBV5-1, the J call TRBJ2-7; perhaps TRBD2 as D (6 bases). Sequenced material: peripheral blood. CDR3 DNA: TGCGCCAGCAGCGGCGGGGCCTACGAGCAGTACTTC. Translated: CASSGGAYEQYF. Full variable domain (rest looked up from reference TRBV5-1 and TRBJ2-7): KAGVTQTPRYLIKTRGQQVTLSCSPISGHRSVSWYQQTPGQGLQFLFEYFSETQRNKGNFPGRFSGRQFSNSRSEMNVSTLELGDSALYLCASSGGAYEQYFGPGTRLTVT.